This TCR beta chain stems from a study of T cells in Graves' hyperthyroidism and ophthalmopathy. This CDR3 is built from 15 residues. Germline V lookup: CDR1 LNHDA, CDR2 SQIVND (reference sequence). J gave up 7 bases and V 5 bases, and 11 bases lay outside the gene matches. Findings and limits, study-wide: Ophthalmopathy could be told apart from stable hyperthyroidism with a 13 V-J model.

Amplification targeted TCR beta CDR3 regions from RNA transcripts. HTBI primers were used for first-round RT-PCR of the TCR CDR3. TCRdb used MiXCR to reprocess the multiplex PCR reads, holding one entry per CDR3 protein. The data contain 640,000 or so distinct CDR3 sequences, over 12% of them seen just once; the ten biggest clones take up about 7%. A word on this clonotype: Its antigen is unidentified.

The chain carries TRBV19 and TRBJ2-4; 7 positions agree with TRBD1. The sequenced sample consisted of blood. This clonotype originated in a woman under 30 with Graves' ophthalmopathy. In DNA, the CDR3 is TGTGCCAGTAGTCGACTACAGGGGTACGGGAACATTCAGTACTTC. As protein: CASSRLQGYGNIQYF.